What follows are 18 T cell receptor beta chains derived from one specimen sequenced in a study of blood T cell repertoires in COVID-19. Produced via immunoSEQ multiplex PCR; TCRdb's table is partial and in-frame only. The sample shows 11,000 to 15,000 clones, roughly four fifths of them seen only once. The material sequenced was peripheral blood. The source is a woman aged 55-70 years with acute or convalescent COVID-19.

The CDR3 region is CASSQPGHSISGYTF. The DNA of the CDR3 is TGTGCCAGCAGCCAACCGGGACACTCCATTTCTGGCTACACCTTC. This chain joins TRBV4-2 and TRBJ1-2, with a weak D call TRBD1 (6 bases). Germline V CDR1 and CDR2: LGHNA, YNFKEQ. This CDR3 is 15 amino acids long. The germline V and J ends were trimmed by 2 bases and 7 bases, with 17 bases remaining between them.

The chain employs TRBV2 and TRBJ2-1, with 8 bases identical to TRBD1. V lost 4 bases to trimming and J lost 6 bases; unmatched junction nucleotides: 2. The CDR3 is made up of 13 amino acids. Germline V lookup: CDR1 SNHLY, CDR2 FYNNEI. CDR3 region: CASSVTGGNEQFF. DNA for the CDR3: TGTGCCAGCAGTGTAACAGGGGGCAATGAGCAGTTCTTC.

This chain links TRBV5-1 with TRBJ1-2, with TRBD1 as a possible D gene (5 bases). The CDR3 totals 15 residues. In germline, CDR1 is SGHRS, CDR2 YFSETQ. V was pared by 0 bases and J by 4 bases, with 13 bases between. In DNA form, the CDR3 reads TGCGCCAGCAGCTTGGGTTCAGGGACTCTCTATGGCTACACCTTC. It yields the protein CASSLGSGTLYGYTF.

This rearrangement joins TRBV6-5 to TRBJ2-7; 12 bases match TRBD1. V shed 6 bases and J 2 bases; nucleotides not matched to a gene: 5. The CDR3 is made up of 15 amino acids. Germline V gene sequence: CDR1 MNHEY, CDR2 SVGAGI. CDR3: CASREGQGAAYEQYF. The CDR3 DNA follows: TGTGCCAGCAGGGAGGGACAGGGGGCGGCCTACGAGCAGTACTTC.

CDR3 in amino acids: CASSERGKGQPQHF. In DNA form, the CDR3 reads TGTGCCAGCAGCGAGAGGGGGAAAGGACAGCCCCAGCATTTT. The rearrangement joins TRBV7-2 to TRBJ1-5, with D possibly TRBD1 on 6 matching bases. CDR3 length: 14 residues. The V gene's germline CDR1 is SGHTA and CDR2 FQGNSA. The ends were cut back, 5 bases at V and 7 bases at J, with 15 bases in the middle.

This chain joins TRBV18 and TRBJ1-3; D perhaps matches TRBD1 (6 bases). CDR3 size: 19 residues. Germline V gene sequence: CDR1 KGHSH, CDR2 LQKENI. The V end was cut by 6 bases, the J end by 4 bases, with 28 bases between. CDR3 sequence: CASSPKDSLWIRRGNTIYF. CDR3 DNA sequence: TGTGCCAGCTCCCCGAAGGACAGTCTTTGGATTAGGCGGGGAAACACCATATATTTT.

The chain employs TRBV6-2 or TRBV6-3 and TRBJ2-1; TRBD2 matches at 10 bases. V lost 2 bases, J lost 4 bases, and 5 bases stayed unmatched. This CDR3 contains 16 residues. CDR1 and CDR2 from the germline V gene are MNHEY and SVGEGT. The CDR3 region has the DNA TGTGCCAGCAGTTACCTAAGGACTAGCGGATACAATGAGCAGTTCTTC. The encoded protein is CASSYLRTSGYNEQFF.

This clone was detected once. CDR3 coding DNA: TGTGCCAGCCGGACAGGGGAGGTGGGCACCGGGGAGCTGTTTTTT. As protein: CASRTGEVGTGELFF. The rearrangement links TRBV19 to TRBJ2-2, with 9 bases fitting TRBD1. V was pared by 9 bases and J by 4 bases, with 9 bases of the junction left unmatched. Germline assignment: CDR1 LNHDA and CDR2 SQIVND (reference sequence). The CDR3 loop spans 15 amino acids. The variable domain in full, with the rest retrieved from reference TRBV19 and TRBJ2-2, is DGGITQSPKYLFRKEGQNVTLSCEQNLNHDAMYWYRQDPGQGLRLIYYSQIVNDFQKGDIAEGYSVSREKKESFPLTVTSAQKNPTAFYLCASRTGEVGTGELFFGEGSRLTVL.

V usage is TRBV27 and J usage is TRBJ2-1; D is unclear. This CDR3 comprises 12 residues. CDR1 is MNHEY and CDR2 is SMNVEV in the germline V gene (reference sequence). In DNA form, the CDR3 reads TGTACCACATCTAGCTCCTACAATGAGCAGTTCTTC. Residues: CTTSSSYNEQFF.

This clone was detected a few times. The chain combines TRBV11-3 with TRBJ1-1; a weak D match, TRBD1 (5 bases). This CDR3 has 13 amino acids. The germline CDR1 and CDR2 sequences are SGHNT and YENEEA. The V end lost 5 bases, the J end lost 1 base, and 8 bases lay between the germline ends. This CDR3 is CASSPQGNTEAFF. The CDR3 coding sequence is TGTGCCAGCAGCCCCCAGGGGAACACTGAAGCTTTCTTT. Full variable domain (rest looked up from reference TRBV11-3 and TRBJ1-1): EAGVVQSPRYKIIEKKQPVAFWCNPISGHNTLYWYLQNLGQGPELLIRYENEEAVDDSQLPKDRFSAERLKGVDSTLKIQPAELGDSAVYLCASSPQGNTEAFFGQGTRLTVV.

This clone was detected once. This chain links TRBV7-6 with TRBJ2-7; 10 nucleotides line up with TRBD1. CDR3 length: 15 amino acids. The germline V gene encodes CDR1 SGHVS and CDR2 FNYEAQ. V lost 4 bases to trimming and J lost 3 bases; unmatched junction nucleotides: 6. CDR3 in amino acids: CASSSPGQGNYEQYF. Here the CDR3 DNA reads TGTGCCAGCAGCTCTCCGGGACAGGGGAACTACGAGCAGTACTTC.

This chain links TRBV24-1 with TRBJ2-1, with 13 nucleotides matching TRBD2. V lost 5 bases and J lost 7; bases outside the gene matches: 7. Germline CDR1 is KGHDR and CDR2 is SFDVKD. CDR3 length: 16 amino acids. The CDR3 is CATSASPGLAGNEQFF. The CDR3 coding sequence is TGTGCCACCAGTGCTTCACCGGGACTAGCGGGGAATGAGCAGTTCTTC.

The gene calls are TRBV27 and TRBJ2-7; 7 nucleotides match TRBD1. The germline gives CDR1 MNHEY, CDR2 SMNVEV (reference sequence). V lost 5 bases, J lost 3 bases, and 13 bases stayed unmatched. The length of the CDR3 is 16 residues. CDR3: CASSLTPGTVFYEQYF. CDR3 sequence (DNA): TGTGCCAGCAGTCTGACCCCGGGGACAGTTTTCTACGAGCAGTACTTC.

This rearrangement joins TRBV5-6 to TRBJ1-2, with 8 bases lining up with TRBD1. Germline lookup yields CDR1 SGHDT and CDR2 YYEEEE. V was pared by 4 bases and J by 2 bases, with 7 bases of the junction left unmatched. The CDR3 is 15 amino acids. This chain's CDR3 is CASSPGQASNYGYTF. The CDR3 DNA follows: TGTGCCAGCAGCCCGGGACAGGCCTCGAACTATGGCTACACCTTC.

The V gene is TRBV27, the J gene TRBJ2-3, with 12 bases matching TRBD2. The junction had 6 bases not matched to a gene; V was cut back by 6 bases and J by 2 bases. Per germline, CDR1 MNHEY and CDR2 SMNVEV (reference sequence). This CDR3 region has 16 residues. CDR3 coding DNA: TGTGCCAGCAGCACCGGACTAGCGGGGCACACAGATACGCAGTATTTT. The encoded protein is CASSTGLAGHTDTQYF.

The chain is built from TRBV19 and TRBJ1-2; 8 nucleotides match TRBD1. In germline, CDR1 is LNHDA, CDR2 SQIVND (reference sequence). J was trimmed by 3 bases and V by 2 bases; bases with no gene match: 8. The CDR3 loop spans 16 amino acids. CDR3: CASSIPGQGADYGYTF. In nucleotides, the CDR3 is TGTGCCAGTAGTATACCGGGGCAGGGGGCTGACTATGGCTACACCTTC.

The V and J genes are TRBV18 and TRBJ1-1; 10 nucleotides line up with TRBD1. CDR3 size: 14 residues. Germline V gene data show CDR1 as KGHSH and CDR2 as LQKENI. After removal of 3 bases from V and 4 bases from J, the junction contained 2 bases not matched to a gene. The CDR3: CASSPRTGGTEAFF. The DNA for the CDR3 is TGTGCCAGCTCACCGAGGACAGGGGGCACTGAAGCTTTCTTT. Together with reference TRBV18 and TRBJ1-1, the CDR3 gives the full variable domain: NAGVMQNPRHLVRRRGQEARLRCSPMKGHSHVYWYRQLPEEGLKFMVYLQKENIIDESGMPKERFSAEFPKEGPSILRIQQVVRGDSAAYFCASSPRTGGTEAFFGQGTRLTVV.

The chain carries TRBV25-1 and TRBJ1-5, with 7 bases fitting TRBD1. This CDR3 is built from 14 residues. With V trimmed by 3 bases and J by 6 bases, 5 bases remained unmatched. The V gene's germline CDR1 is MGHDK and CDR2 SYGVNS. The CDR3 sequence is CASSEAGGLQPQHF. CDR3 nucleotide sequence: TGTGCCAGCAGTGAGGCAGGGGGGCTTCAGCCCCAGCATTTT.